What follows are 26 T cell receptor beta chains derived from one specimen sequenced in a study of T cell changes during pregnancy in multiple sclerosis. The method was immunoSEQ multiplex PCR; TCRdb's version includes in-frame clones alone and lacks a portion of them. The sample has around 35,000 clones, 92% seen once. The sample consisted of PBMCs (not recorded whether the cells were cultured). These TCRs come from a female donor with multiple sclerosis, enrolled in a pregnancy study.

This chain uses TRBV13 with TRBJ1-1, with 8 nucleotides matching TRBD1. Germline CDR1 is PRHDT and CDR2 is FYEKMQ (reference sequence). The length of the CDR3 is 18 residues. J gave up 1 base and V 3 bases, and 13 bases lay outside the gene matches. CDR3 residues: CASSLQGAPPVGNTEAFF. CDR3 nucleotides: TGTGCCAGCAGCTTGCAGGGGGCGCCCCCTGTGGGGAACACTGAAGCTTTCTTT.

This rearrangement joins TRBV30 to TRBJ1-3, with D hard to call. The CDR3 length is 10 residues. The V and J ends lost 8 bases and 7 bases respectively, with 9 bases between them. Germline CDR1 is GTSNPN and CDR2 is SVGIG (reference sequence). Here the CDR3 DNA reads TGTGCCCAAGTGGCGAACACCATATATTTT. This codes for CAQVANTIYF.

This CDR3 reads CASSIGGADGYTF. The CDR3 DNA is TGTGCCAGTAGTATAGGAGGGGCGGATGGCTACACCTTC. The genes are TRBV19 and TRBJ1-2; TRBD1 is a possible D gene (5 bases). The CDR3 spans 13 residues. Germline V gene lookup returns CDR1 LNHDA and CDR2 SQIVND (reference sequence). Trimming shortened V by 1 base and J by 6 bases, and 9 bases separated the two germline ends.

CDR3 sequence (DNA): TGTGCCAGCAGTTCCTCCCGGACTAGCGGAGGGTACCAGTACTTC. This translates into CASSSSRTSGGYQYF. The chain joins TRBV6-5 to TRBJ2-5; TRBD2 aligns across 10 bases. The germline CDR1 and CDR2 sequences are MNHEY and SVGAGI. The CDR3 totals 15 residues. Trimming at V came to 4 bases and at J to 10 bases, leaving 12 bases not matched to a gene.

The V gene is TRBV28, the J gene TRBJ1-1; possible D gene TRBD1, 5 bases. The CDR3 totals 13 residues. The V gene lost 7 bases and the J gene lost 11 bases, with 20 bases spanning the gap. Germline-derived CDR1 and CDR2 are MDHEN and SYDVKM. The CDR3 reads CASIRWQGSLAFF. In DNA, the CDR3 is TGTGCCAGCATACGGTGGCAGGGATCTTTGGCTTTCTTT.

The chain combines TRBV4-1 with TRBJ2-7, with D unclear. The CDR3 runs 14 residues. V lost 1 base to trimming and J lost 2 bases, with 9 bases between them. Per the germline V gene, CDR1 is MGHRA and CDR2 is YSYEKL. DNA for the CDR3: TGCGCCAGCAGCCAAGTGGGAATCACCTACGAGCAGTACTTC. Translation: CASSQVGITYEQYF.

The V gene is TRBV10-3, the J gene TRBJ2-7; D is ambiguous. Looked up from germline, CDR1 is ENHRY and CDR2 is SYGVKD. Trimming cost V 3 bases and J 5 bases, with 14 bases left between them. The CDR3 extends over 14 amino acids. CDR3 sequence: CAISEQSSVDEQYF. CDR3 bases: TGTGCCATCAGTGAACAATCCAGCGTAGACGAGCAGTACTTC.

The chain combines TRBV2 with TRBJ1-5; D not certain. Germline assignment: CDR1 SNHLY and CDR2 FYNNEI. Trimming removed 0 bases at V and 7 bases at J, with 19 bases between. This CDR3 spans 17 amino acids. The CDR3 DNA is TGTGCCAGCAGTGAAGCGCCGTATATTGGGTCGGACCAGCCCCAGCATTTT. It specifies CASSEAPYIGSDQPQHF.

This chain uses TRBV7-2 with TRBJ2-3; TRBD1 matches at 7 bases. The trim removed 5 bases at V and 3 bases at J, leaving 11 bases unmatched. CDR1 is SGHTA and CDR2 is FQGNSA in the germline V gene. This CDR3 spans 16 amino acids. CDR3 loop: CASSPQGTAQTDTQYF. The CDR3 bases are TGTGCCAGCAGCCCACAAGGGACAGCCCAAACAGATACGCAGTATTTT.

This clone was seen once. The DNA of the CDR3 is TGTGCCAGCACCTCACTAGCGGGCGGCGTATACGAGCAGTACTTC. Translated, it gives CASTSLAGGVYEQYF. This rearrangement joins TRBV2 to TRBJ2-7, with 9 positions matching TRBD2. V was pared by 7 bases and J by 4 bases, with 11 bases of the junction left unmatched. Germline V gives CDR1 SNHLY, CDR2 FYNNEI. The CDR3 loop spans 15 amino acids.

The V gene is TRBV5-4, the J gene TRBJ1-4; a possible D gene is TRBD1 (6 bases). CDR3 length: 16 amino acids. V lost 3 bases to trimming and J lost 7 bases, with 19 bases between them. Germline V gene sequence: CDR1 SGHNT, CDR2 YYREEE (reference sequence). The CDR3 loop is CASSSGRTGISEKLFF. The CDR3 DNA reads TGTGCCAGCAGCTCGGGTCGAACAGGGATAAGTGAAAAACTGTTTTTT. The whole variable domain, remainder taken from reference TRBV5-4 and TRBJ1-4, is ETGVTQSPTHLIKTRGQQVTLRCSSQSGHNTVSWYQQALGQGPQFIFQYYREEENGRGNFPPRFSGLQFPNYSSELNVNALELDDSALYLCASSSGRTGISEKLFFGSGTQLSVL.

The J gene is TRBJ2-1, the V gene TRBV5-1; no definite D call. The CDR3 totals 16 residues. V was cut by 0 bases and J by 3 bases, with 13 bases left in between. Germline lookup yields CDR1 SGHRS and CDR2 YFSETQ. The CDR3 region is CASSLEVGTLYNEQFF. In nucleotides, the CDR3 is TGCGCCAGCAGCTTGGAGGTGGGAACTCTCTACAATGAGCAGTTCTTC.

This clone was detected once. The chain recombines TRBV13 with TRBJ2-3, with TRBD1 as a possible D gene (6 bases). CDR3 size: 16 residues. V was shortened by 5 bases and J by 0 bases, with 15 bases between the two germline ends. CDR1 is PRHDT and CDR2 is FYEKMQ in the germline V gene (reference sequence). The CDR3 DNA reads TGTGCCAGCAGCGCACAGGGTATTGGTAGCACAGATACGCAGTATTTT. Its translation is CASSAQGIGSTDTQYF. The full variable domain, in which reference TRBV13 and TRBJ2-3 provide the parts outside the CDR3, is AAGVIQSPRHLIKEKRETATLKCYPIPRHDTVYWYQQGPGQDPQFLISFYEKMQSDKGSIPDRFSAQQFSDYHSELNMSSLELGDSALYFCASSAQGIGSTDTQYFGPGTRLTVL.

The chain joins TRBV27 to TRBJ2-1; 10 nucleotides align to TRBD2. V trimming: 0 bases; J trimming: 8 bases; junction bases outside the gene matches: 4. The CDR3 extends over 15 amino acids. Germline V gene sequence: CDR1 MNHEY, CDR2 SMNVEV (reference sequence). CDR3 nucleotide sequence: TGTGCCAGCAGTTTATCCCTAGCGGGAGTGCATGAGCAGTTCTTC. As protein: CASSLSLAGVHEQFF.

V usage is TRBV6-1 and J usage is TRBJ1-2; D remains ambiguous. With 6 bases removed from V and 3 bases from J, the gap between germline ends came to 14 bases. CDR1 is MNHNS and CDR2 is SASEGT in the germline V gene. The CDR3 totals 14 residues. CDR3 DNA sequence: TGTGCCAGCAGGGTGAGGGAAGAGGACTATGGCTACACCTTC. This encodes CASRVREEDYGYTF.

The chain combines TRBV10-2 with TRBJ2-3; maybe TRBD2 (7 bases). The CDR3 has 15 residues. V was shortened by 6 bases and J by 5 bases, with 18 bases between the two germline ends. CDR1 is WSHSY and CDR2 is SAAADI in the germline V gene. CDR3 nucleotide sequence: TGCGCCAGCAGAGGGGGGGAGGGCCCCCGAGATACGCAGTATTTT. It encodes CASRGGEGPRDTQYF.

CDR3 in amino acids: CASRPGQNQPQHF. CDR3 bases: TGTGCCAGCAGGCCGGGACAGAATCAGCCCCAGCATTTT. The gene calls are TRBV6-1 and TRBJ1-5, with 7 nucleotides matching TRBD1. After removal of 6 bases from V and 4 bases from J, the junction contained 3 bases not matched to a gene. This CDR3 has 13 amino acids. The germline V gene has CDR1 MNHNS and CDR2 SASEGT.

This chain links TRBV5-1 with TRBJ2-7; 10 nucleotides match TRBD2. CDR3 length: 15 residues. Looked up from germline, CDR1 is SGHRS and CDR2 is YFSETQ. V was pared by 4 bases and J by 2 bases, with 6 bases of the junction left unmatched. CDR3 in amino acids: CASSPGTSVTYEQYF. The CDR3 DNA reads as TGCGCCAGCAGCCCCGGGACTAGCGTAACCTACGAGCAGTACTTC.

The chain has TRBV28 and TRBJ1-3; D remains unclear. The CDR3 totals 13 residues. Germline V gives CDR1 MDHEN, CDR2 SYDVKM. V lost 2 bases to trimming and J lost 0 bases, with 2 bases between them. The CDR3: CASSLISGNTIYF. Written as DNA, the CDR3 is TGTGCCAGCAGTTTAATCTCTGGAAACACCATATATTTT.

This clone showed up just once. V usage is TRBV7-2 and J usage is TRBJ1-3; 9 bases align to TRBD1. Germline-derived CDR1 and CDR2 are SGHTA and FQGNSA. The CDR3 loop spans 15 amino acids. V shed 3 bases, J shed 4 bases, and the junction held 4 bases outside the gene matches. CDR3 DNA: TGTGCCAGCAGCTTGGGGACAGGGTTAGGAAACACCATATATTTT. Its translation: CASSLGTGLGNTIYF.

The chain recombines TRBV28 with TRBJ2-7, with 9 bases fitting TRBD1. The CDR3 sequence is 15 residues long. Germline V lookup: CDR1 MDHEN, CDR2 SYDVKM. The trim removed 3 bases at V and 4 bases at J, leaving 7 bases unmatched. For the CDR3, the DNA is TGTGCCAGCAGTTTCCCCGGGACAGGGCTATACGAGCAGTACTTC. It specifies CASSFPGTGLYEQYF.

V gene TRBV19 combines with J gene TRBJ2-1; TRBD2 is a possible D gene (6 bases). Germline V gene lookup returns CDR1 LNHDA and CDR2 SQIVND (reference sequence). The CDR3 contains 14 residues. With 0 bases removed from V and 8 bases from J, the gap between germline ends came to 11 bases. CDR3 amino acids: CASSIDREVYEQFF. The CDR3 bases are TGTGCCAGTAGTATAGACAGGGAGGTATATGAGCAGTTCTTC.

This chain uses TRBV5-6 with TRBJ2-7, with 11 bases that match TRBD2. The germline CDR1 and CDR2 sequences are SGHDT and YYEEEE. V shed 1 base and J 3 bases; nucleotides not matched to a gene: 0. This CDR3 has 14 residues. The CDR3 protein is CASSLTSGSYEQYF. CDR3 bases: TGTGCCAGCAGCTTGACTAGCGGGAGCTACGAGCAGTACTTC.

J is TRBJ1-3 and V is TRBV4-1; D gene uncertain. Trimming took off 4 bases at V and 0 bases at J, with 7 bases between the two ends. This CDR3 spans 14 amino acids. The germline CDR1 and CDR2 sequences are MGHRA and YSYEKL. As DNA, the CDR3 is TGCGCCAGCAGCCCGGCGCCCTCTGGAAACACCATATATTTT. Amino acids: CASSPAPSGNTIYF.

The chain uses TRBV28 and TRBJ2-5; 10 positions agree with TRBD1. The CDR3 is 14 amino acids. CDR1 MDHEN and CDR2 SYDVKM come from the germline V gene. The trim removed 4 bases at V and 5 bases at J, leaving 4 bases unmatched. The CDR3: CASSSPGQGETQYF. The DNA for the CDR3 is TGTGCCAGCAGTTCCCCGGGACAGGGGGAGACCCAGTACTTC.

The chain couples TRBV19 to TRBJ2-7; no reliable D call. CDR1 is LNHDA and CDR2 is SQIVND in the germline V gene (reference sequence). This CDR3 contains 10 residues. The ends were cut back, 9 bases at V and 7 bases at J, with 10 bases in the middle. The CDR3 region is CASGIGEQYF. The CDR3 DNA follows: TGTGCCAGCGGTATCGGGGAGCAGTACTTC.